Sequencing of this T cell receptor beta chain was carried out in a study of yellow fever vaccine responses in identical twins. Whole-study results and caveats: Twins' T cell vaccine responses reportedly looked partly convergent, partly personalized.

TCRdb ran MiXCR on the RT-PCR reads and lists one entry per CDR3 protein. The sample includes some 20,000 distinct CDR3 sequences, 65% to 75% of them seen just once. In the case of this clonotype: What it binds is unknown.

CDR3 length: 16 residues. The germline V gene encodes CDR1 SGHRS and CDR2 YFSETQ. V dropped 0 bases and J dropped 0 bases, with 13 bases sitting between them. The starting material was T cells from blood (PBMCs), unsorted or a sorted subset (not recorded which), obtained before or after yellow fever vaccination (not recorded which). The TCR sequence derives from a woman aged 18-29 years who received the yellow fever vaccine. V gene TRBV5-1 combines with J gene TRBJ2-7; D is perhaps TRBD2 (5 bases). In DNA form, the CDR3 reads TGCGCCAGCAGCTTGGATTGGAGCGGCTGCTCCTACGAGCAGTACTTC. Translated: CASSLDWSGCSYEQYF.